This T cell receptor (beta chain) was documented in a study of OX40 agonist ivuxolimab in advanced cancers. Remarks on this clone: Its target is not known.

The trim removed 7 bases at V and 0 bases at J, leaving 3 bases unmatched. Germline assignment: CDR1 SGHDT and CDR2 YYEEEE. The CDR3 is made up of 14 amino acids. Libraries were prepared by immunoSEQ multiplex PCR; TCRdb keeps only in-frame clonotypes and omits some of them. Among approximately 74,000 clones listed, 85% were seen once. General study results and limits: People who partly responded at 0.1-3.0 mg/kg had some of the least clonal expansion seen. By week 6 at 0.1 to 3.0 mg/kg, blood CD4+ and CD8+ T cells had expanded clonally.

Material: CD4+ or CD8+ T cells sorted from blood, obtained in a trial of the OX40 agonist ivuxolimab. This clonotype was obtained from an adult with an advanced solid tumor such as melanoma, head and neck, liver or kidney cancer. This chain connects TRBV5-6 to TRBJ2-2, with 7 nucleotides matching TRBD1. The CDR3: CASVGTANTGELFF. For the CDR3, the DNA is TGTGCCAGCGTCGGGACAGCGAACACCGGGGAGCTGTTTTTT.